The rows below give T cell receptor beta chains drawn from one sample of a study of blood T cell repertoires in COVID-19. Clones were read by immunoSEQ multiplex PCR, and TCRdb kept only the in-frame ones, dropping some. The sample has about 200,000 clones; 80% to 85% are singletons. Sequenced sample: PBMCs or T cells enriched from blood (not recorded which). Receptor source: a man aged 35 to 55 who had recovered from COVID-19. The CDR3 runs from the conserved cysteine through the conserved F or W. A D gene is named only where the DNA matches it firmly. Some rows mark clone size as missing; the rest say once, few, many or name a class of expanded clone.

CDR3 protein: CASSLYGTGTNEQYF
CDR3 DNA: TGTGCCAGCAGTTTATACGGGACAGGGACCAACGAGCAGTACTTC
V gene: TRBV27
D gene: TRBD1
clone size: .
J gene: TRBJ2-7

CDR3 protein: CASTPQWGGTGELFF
CDR3 DNA: TGTGCCAGCACCCCCCAGTGGGGAGGCACCGGGGAGCTGTTTTTT
V gene: TRBV27
D gene: .
clone size: once
J gene: TRBJ2-2

CDR3 protein: CTSSQIAGGPSTDTQYF
CDR3 DNA: TGCACCAGCAGCCAAATAGCGGGGGGCCCCAGCACAGATACGCAGTATTTT
V gene: TRBV1
D gene: .
clone size: .
J gene: TRBJ2-3

CDR3 protein: CARRTGLLPNYGYTF
CDR3 DNA: TGTGCCCGAAGGACAGGACTACTACCTAACTATGGCTACACCTTC
V gene: TRBV27
D gene: TRBD1
clone size: .
J gene: TRBJ1-2

CDR3 protein: CAWNTGKLNQPQHF
CDR3 DNA: TGTGCCTGGAATACAGGGAAACTAAATCAGCCCCAGCATTTT
V gene: TRBV30
D gene: .
clone size: .
J gene: TRBJ1-5

CDR3 protein: CASRLGGWSYNNEQFF
CDR3 DNA: TGTGCCAGCAGATTGGGAGGGTGGTCTTATAACAATGAGCAGTTCTTC
V gene: TRBV5-4
D gene: TRBD2
clone size: .
J gene: TRBJ2-1

CDR3 protein: CASSLDGIPNQPQHF
CDR3 DNA: TGCGCCAGCAGCTTGGACGGGATCCCTAATCAGCCCCAGCATTTT
V gene: TRBV5-1
D gene: .
clone size: few
J gene: TRBJ1-5

CDR3 protein: CASTGIRNEQYF
CDR3 DNA: TGTGCCAGCACCGGGATCAGGAACGAGCAGTACTTC
V gene: TRBV25-1
D gene: .
clone size: .
J gene: TRBJ2-7

CDR3 protein: CASSLGLETQYF
CDR3 DNA: TGTGCCAGCAGCTTAGGCTTGGAGACCCAGTACTTC
V gene: TRBV13
D gene: .
clone size: .
J gene: TRBJ2-5

CDR3 protein: CASSIKVGQGLSLAKNIQYF
CDR3 DNA: TGTGCCAGTAGTATTAAGGTTGGGCAGGGTCTCAGTTTGGCCAAAAACATTCAGTACTTC
V gene: TRBV19
D gene: .
clone size: .
J gene: TRBJ2-4

CDR3 protein: CATSGVDRSNQPQHF
CDR3 DNA: TGTGCCACCAGTGGCGTGGACAGGAGCAATCAGCCCCAGCATTTT
V gene: TRBV24-1
D gene: TRBD1
clone size: once
J gene: TRBJ1-5